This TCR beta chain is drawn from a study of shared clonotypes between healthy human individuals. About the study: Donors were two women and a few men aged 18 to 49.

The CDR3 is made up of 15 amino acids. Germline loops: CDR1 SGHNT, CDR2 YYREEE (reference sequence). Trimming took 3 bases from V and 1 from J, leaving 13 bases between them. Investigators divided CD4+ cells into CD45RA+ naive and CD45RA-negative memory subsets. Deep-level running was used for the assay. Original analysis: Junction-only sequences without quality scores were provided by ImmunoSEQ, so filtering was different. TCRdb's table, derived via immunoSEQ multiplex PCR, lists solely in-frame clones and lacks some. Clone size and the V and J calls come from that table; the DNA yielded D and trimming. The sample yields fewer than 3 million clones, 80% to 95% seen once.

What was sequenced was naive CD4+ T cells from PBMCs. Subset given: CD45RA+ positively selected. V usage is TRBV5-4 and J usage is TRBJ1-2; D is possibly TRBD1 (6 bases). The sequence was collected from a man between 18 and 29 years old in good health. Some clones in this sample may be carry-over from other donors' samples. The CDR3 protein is CASSSGQSLNYGYTF. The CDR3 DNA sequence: TGTGCCAGCAGCTCCGGACAGAGCCTTAACTATGGCTACACCTTC.